A selection of T cell receptor beta chains follows, all from one sample in a study of cytomegalovirus exposure and HLA in healthy donors. Data came from immunoSEQ multiplex PCR; TCRdb stores just in-frame clones and leaves some out. The table records around 260,000 clones, 90% of them present only once. What was sequenced was PBMCs. The receptors shown here come from a woman in her 30s in good health and CMV-seronegative. Each CDR3 is given with its conserved first and last residue. The order of the fields is CDR3 length, V gene, CDR3 protein.

CDR3 length: 16; V gene: TRBV4-2; CDR3 protein: CASSPRLAGGLETQYF
CDR3 length: 14; V gene: TRBV11-2; CDR3 protein: CASSLGQAAYGYTF
CDR3 length: 13; V gene: TRBV11-3; CDR3 protein: CASSPDGTEGAFF
CDR3 length: 15; V gene: TRBV4-1; CDR3 protein: CASSQEGGGGETQYF
CDR3 length: 16; V gene: TRBV7-8; CDR3 protein: CASSLLLAGSHYEQYF
CDR3 length: 12; V gene: TRBV11-2; CDR3 protein: CASSLGYETQYF
CDR3 length: 13; V gene: TRBV29-1; CDR3 protein: CSVGTGTLYGYTF
CDR3 length: 14; V gene: TRBV5-1; CDR3 protein: CASSKRTGNTEAFF
CDR3 length: 17; V gene: TRBV5-1; CDR3 protein: CASSLGTGTSGSYEQYF
CDR3 length: 13; V gene: TRBV7-2; CDR3 protein: CAGGSPSYNEQFF
CDR3 length: 13; V gene: TRBV5-6; CDR3 protein: CASSPAVDNEQYF
CDR3 length: 17; V gene: TRBV27; CDR3 protein: CASSPTTGLAGGYEQYF
CDR3 length: 15; V gene: TRBV18; CDR3 protein: CASSPTGVLTYEQYF
CDR3 length: 15; V gene: TRBV27; CDR3 protein: CASSAGTGAYNEQFF
CDR3 length: 15; V gene: TRBV7-9; CDR3 protein: CASSPTTGAEYEQYF
CDR3 length: 14; V gene: TRBV29-1; CDR3 protein: CSVEDPSRPYGYTF
CDR3 length: 18; V gene: TRBV4-3; CDR3 protein: CASSQSHSRLGQNYGYTF
CDR3 length: 14; V gene: TRBV6-1; CDR3 protein: CASSDDRGLGGYTF
CDR3 length: 13; V gene: TRBV19; CDR3 protein: CATRRESTDTQYF
CDR3 length: 16; V gene: TRBV27; CDR3 protein: CATDHGYRLSQETQYF
CDR3 length: 15; V gene: TRBV6-1; CDR3 protein: CASSEAGGTMGGYTF
CDR3 length: 15; V gene: TRBV21-1; CDR3 protein: CASRLAVPRIYEQYF
CDR3 length: 16; V gene: TRBV5-6; CDR3 protein: CASRRPGTGGNYGYTF
CDR3 length: 15; V gene: TRBV5-1; CDR3 protein: CASSGGGDSYNEQFF
CDR3 length: 14; V gene: TRBV6-5; CDR3 protein: CASSLGLVGDTQYF
CDR3 length: 15; V gene: TRBV4-3; CDR3 protein: CASSQWTGSTDTQYF
CDR3 length: 14; V gene: TRBV5-4; CDR3 protein: CASSWGGGNYEQYF
CDR3 length: 11; V gene: TRBV27; CDR3 protein: CASRAQGGAFF
CDR3 length: 17; V gene: TRBV7-8; CDR3 protein: CASSPGVAGGPGNEQFF
CDR3 length: 15; V gene: TRBV5-6; CDR3 protein: CASSLGQSRVLGYTF
CDR3 length: 14; V gene: TRBV6-5; CDR3 protein: CASTDSHSYNEQFF
CDR3 length: 13; V gene: TRBV13; CDR3 protein: CASSGGEQETQYF
CDR3 length: 16; V gene: TRBV28; CDR3 protein: CASSLMPSGRTNIQYF
CDR3 length: 17; V gene: TRBV27; CDR3 protein: CASSFISPAPSTDTQYF
CDR3 length: 16; V gene: TRBV4-2; CDR3 protein: CASSPLGGVRSDTQYF
CDR3 length: 21; V gene: TRBV28; CDR3 protein: CASSSPPATGGLAGDHYEQYF
CDR3 length: 14; V gene: TRBV12-5; CDR3 protein: CASGLGQSSYEQYF
CDR3 length: 16; V gene: TRBV25-1; CDR3 protein: CASSIHATGVYNEQFF
CDR3 length: 13; V gene: TRBV28; CDR3 protein: CASSGQGYTEAFF
CDR3 length: 15; V gene: TRBV10-3; CDR3 protein: CAIRADSGRGYEQYF
CDR3 length: 13; V gene: TRBV2; CDR3 protein: CASTEGRTYEQYF
CDR3 length: 14; V gene: TRBV2; CDR3 protein: CASSGDRIQETQYF
CDR3 length: 14; V gene: TRBV5-4; CDR3 protein: CASSFGGSNEKLFF
CDR3 length: 11; V gene: TRBV29-1; CDR3 protein: CSVESGNTIYF
CDR3 length: 15; V gene: TRBV6-5; CDR3 protein: CASSYSTDGANVLTF
CDR3 length: 13; V gene: TRBV6-6; CDR3 protein: CASSYSILHEQYF
CDR3 length: 13; V gene: TRBV4-2; CDR3 protein: CASSQGDFYEQFF
CDR3 length: 14; V gene: TRBV5-6; CDR3 protein: CASSLGSGNYEQYF
CDR3 length: 15; V gene: TRBV5-1; CDR3 protein: CASSFGTGMNTEAFF
CDR3 length: 15; V gene: TRBV6-1; CDR3 protein: CASSNRGLSNQPQHF
CDR3 length: 14; V gene: TRBV30; CDR3 protein: CAWSVGTPNYGYTF
CDR3 length: 17; V gene: TRBV9; CDR3 protein: CASSVGAGGYYSGELFF
CDR3 length: 16; V gene: TRBV11-1; CDR3 protein: CASSPRAGGIRHAAYF
CDR3 length: 13; V gene: TRBV18; CDR3 protein: CASQAPGANVLTF
CDR3 length: 12; V gene: TRBV7-2; CDR3 protein: CASSFTGSRAFF
CDR3 length: 12; V gene: TRBV6-5; CDR3 protein: CASSQGDSRAFF
CDR3 length: 13; V gene: TRBV28; CDR3 protein: CASSFNPSYEQYF
CDR3 length: 13; V gene: TRBV27; CDR3 protein: CASSYTEAYEQYF
CDR3 length: 15; V gene: TRBV5-1; CDR3 protein: CASSLTAVSTDTQYF